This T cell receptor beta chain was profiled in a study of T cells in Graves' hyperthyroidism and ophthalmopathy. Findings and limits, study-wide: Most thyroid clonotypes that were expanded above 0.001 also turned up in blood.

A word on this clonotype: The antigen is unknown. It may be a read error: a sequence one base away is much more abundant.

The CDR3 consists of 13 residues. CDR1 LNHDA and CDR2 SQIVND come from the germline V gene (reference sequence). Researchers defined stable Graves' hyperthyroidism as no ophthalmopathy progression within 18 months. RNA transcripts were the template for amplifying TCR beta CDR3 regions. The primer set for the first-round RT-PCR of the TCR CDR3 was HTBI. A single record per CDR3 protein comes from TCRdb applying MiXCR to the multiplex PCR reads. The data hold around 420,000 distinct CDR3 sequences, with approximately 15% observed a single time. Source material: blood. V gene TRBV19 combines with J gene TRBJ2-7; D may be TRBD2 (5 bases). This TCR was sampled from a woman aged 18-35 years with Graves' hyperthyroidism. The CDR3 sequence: CAGSTYLEDEQYF. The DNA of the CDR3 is TGTGCCGGTAGTACGTATCTGGAGGACGAGCAGTACTTC.